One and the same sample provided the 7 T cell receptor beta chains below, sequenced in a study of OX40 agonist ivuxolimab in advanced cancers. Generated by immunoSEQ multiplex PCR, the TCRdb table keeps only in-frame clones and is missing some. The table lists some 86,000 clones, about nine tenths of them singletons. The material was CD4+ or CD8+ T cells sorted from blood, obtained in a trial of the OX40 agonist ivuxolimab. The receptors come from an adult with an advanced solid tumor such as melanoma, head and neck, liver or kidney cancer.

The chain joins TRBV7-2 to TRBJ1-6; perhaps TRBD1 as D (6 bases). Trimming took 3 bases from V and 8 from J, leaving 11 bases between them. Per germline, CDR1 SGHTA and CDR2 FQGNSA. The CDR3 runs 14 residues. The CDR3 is CASSFTGRYSPLHF. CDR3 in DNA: TGTGCCAGCAGCTTTACAGGGAGGTATTCACCCCTCCACTTT.

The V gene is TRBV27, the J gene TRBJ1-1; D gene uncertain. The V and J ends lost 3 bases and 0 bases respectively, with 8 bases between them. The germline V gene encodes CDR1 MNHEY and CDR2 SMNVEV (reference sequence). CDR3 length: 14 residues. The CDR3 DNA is TGTGCCAGCAGTTTGGCCGGCATGAACACTGAAGCTTTCTTT. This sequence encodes CASSLAGMNTEAFF.

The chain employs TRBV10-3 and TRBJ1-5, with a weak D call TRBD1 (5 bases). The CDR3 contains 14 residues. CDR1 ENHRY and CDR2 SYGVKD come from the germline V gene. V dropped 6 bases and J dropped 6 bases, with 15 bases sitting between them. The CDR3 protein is CAIRQDLGGQPQHF. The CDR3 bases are TGTGCCATCAGACAGGACCTCGGAGGTCAGCCCCAGCATTTT.

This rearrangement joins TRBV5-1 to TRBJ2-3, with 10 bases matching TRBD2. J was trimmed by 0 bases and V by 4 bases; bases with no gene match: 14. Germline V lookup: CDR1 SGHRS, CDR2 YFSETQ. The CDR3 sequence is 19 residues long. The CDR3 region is CASSPIGLAGVSSTDTQYF. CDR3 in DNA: TGCGCCAGCAGCCCAATCGGGCTAGCGGGGGTGTCTAGCACAGATACGCAGTATTTT.

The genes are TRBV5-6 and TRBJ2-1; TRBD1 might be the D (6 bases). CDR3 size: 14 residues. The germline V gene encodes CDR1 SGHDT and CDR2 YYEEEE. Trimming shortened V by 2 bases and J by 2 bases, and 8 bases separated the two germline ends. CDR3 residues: CASSFRTAYNEQFF. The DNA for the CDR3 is TGTGCCAGCAGCTTTAGGACAGCCTACAATGAGCAGTTCTTC.

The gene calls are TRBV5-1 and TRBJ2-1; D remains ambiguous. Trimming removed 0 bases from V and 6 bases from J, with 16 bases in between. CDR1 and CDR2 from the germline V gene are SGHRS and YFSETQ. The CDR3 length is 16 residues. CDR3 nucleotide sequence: TGCGCCAGCAGCTTGGCATCACGCGGACGGAGCAATGAGCAGTTCTTC. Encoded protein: CASSLASRGRSNEQFF.

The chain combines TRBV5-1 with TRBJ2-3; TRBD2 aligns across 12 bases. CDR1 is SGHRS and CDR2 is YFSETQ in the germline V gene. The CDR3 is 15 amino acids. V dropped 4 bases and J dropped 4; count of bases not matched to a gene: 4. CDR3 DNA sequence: TGCGCCAGCAGCCCGACTAGCGGGGGCTCAGATACGCAGTATTTT. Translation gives CASSPTSGGSDTQYF.